Listed below are T cell receptor beta chains from one sample, sequenced in a study of cytomegalovirus exposure and HLA in healthy donors. The method was immunoSEQ multiplex PCR; TCRdb's version includes in-frame clones alone and lacks a portion of them. The table lists about 200,000 clones, approximately 86% of them singletons. The sequencing input was PBMCs. The receptors stem from a woman in her twenties or thirties in good health and CMV-seronegative. CDR3s include the opening cysteine and the closing phenylalanine or tryptophan.

V gene: TRBV21-1; J gene: TRBJ2-2; CDR3 protein: CASSTELAGEHTGELFF
V gene: TRBV5-1; J gene: TRBJ2-7; CDR3 protein: CASSLDRGTSSYEQYF
V gene: TRBV5-4; J gene: TRBJ2-1; CDR3 protein: CASSYLAGLSYNEQFF
V gene: TRBV5-6; J gene: TRBJ1-1; CDR3 protein: CASSGATELNTEAFF
V gene: TRBV28; J gene: TRBJ2-3; CDR3 protein: CASSGGTGTDTQYF
V gene: TRBV5-4; J gene: TRBJ2-5; CDR3 protein: CASSLTGPQETQYF
V gene: TRBV28; J gene: TRBJ2-4; CDR3 protein: CASSSRYLGGGNIQYF
V gene: TRBV28; J gene: TRBJ2-3; CDR3 protein: CASGLTSLPRADTQYF
V gene: TRBV30; J gene: TRBJ2-3; CDR3 protein: CAWSGTRTDTQYF
V gene: TRBV27; J gene: TRBJ2-1; CDR3 protein: CASSLSLTGAYNEQFF
V gene: TRBV15; J gene: TRBJ2-1; CDR3 protein: CATSRDRLASYNEQFF
V gene: TRBV28; J gene: TRBJ2-7; CDR3 protein: CASPTSRDRDHCKQYF
V gene: TRBV15; J gene: TRBJ2-2; CDR3 protein: CATGSGGENTGELFF
V gene: TRBV6-5; J gene: TRBJ2-7; CDR3 protein: CASHPLTSLYEQYF
V gene: TRBV5-1; J gene: TRBJ2-5; CDR3 protein: CASSFRQGPQETQYF
V gene: TRBV29-1; J gene: TRBJ2-2; CDR3 protein: CSWTGPTGELFF
V gene: TRBV6-1; J gene: TRBJ2-1; CDR3 protein: CASSDAGNFFNEQFF
V gene: TRBV9; J gene: TRBJ1-1; CDR3 protein: CASSFFAGMNTEAFF
V gene: TRBV7-2; J gene: TRBJ2-1; CDR3 protein: CASSLSLGASYNEQFF
V gene: TRBV6-1; J gene: TRBJ1-6; CDR3 protein: CASSDVTGHSPLHF
V gene: TRBV9; J gene: TRBJ2-1; CDR3 protein: CASSVDAPQPHNEQFF
V gene: TRBV5-4; J gene: TRBJ2-3; CDR3 protein: CASSSSAFGDTQYF
V gene: TRBV6-1; J gene: TRBJ2-5; CDR3 protein: CASSGTGTGEETQYF